These 32 T cell receptor beta chains were all obtained from the same sample, sequenced in a study of early T cells in non-severe SARS-CoV-2 infection. TCRdb re-called the 5' RACE reads with MiXCR, one entry per CDR3 protein. This repertoire shows 40,000 or so distinct CDR3 sequences, around a tenth found once; its top ten account for less than 25%. The sample was whole blood. These receptors all come from an adult who was a healthcare worker with PCR-confirmed SARS-CoV-2 infection or an uninfected control (not recorded which).

This clonotype was counted many times. CDR3 protein: CSVEKSGGSYEQYF. DNA of the CDR3: TGCAGCGTTGAAAAGTCAGGGGGCTCCTACGAGCAGTACTTC. The J gene is TRBJ2-7, the V gene TRBV29-1; 7 positions agree with TRBD1. CDR3 length: 14 residues. Germline V gene data show CDR1 as SQVTM and CDR2 as ANQGSEA. Trimming removed 2 bases from V and 0 bases from J; junction bases left unmatched: 4.

This clonotype turned up a few times. The chain is built from TRBV7-8 and TRBJ2-7; D possibly corresponds to TRBD1 (6 bases). Germline-derived CDR1 and CDR2 are SGHVS and FQNEAQ. The CDR3 has 15 residues. Trimming shortened V by 4 bases and J by 2 bases, and 15 bases separated the two germline ends. The CDR3 loop is CASSYSGQLTYEQYF. The CDR3 DNA reads TGTGCCAGCAGCTACTCCGGACAGCTTACCTACGAGCAGTACTTC.

This clonotype was picked up many times. The genes are TRBV20-1 and TRBJ1-1, with D maybe TRBD1 (6 bases). V was trimmed by 6 bases and J by 6 bases, leaving 17 bases between them. CDR3 length: 13 amino acids. Germline CDR1 reads DFQATT; CDR2 reads SNEGSKA (reference sequence). CDR3 coding DNA: TGCAGTGCCTCACAGGGTGGGTTCGCTGAAGCTTTCTTT. This gives the protein CSASQGGFAEAFF.

This clonotype came up a few times. This chain joins TRBV7-9 and TRBJ1-2; D unresolved. Germline loops: CDR1 SEHNR, CDR2 FQNEAQ (reference sequence). The CDR3 is 13 amino acids. V gave up 4 bases and J gave up 6 bases, with 12 bases separating them. The CDR3 region is CASSSPGSHGYTF. CDR3 in DNA: TGTGCCAGCAGCTCCCCAGGAAGTCATGGCTACACCTTC.

This clonotype was observed a handful of times. The rearrangement joins TRBV20-1 to TRBJ2-7; 8 bases are shared with TRBD2. The CDR3 contains 13 residues. V lost 3 bases to trimming and J lost 9 bases; unmatched junction nucleotides: 10. Germline V gives CDR1 DFQATT, CDR2 SNEGSKA (reference sequence). The CDR3 DNA sequence: TGCAGTGCTAGCTTCGCGGGAGGACTAGGGCAGTACTTC. Translating it yields CSASFAGGLGQYF.

The genes are TRBV7-8 and TRBJ2-3; the D is unclear. Germline CDR1 and CDR2: SGHVS and FQNEAQ. CDR3 size: 12 residues. Trimming cost V 5 bases and J 6 bases, with 9 bases left between them. DNA of the CDR3: TGTGCCAGCAGCCCCCAGTCGGATACGCAGTATTTT. This encodes CASSPQSDTQYF.

In this sample, this clonotype turned up a few times. This chain uses TRBV29-1 with TRBJ2-3, with D perhaps matching TRBD2 (6 bases). The CDR3 is 14 amino acids. Trimming cost V 7 bases and J 3 bases, with 17 bases left between them. Germline lookup yields CDR1 SQVTM and CDR2 ANQGSEA. The CDR3 sequence: CSALWRDGTDTQYF. CDR3 coding DNA: TGCAGCGCCTTATGGCGGGATGGAACAGATACGCAGTATTTT.

This clonotype has a count of ten or more. This rearrangement joins TRBV7-2 to TRBJ1-2, with 7 bases aligning to TRBD1. The V and J ends lost 5 bases and 5 bases, in that order; junction bases with no gene match: 5. The length of the CDR3 is 13 residues. The germline CDR1 and CDR2 sequences are SGHTA and FQGNSA. The CDR3 sequence: CASSLGQEYGYTF. The CDR3 nucleotides are TGTGCCAGCAGCCTTGGACAGGAGTATGGCTACACCTTC.

This clonotype was seen many times. The chain recombines TRBV24-1 with TRBJ1-1, with D uncertain. Germline-derived CDR1 and CDR2 are KGHDR and SFDVKD. CDR3 length equals 13 residues. V was pared by 2 bases and J by 2 bases, with 5 bases between. CDR3 in amino acids: CATSDYGNTEAFF. Here the CDR3 DNA reads TGTGCCACCAGTGATTATGGTAACACTGAAGCTTTCTTT.

This clonotype came up many times. The rearrangement uses TRBV12-5 and TRBJ2-5; D possibly matches TRBD1 or TRBD2 (6 bases each). V lost 6 bases and J 3 bases, leaving 11 bases between the germline ends. This CDR3 region has 13 residues. From germline, CDR1 is LGHNT and CDR2 FRNRAP. The CDR3 region has the DNA TGTGCTAGTGGCATGGGGGGCGAAGAGACCCAGTACTTC. It codes for CASGMGGEETQYF. The full variable domain, with the rest looked up from reference TRBV12-5 and TRBJ2-5, is DARVTQTPRHKVTEMGQEVTMRCQPILGHNTVFWYRQTMMQGLELLAYFRNRAPLDDSGMPKDRFSAEMPDATLATLKIQPSEPRDSAVYFCASGMGGEETQYFGPGTRLLVL.

This clonotype was counted many times. One junction end does not reproduce the germline sequence, and a read error may be involved. V gene TRBV12-3 or TRBV12-4 combines with J gene TRBJ2-7, with D possibly matching TRBD1 (6 bases). The CDR3 extends over 12 amino acids. For the CDR3, the DNA is TGTGCCAGCAGTTTGTCAGGGGTGGAGGAGCACTTC. Translated, it gives CASSLSGVEEHF.

V gene TRBV7-2 combines with J gene TRBJ2-7; D unclear. V dropped 6 bases and J dropped 4 bases, with 10 bases sitting between them. This CDR3 is built from 12 residues. Germline V gene lookup returns CDR1 SGHTA and CDR2 FQGNSA. CDR3 sequence reads: CASRSRSYEQYF. CDR3 bases: TGTGCCAGCAGGTCAAGGAGTTACGAGCAGTACTTC.

There are many counts of this clonotype. V and J are TRBV12-3 or TRBV12-4 and TRBJ2-3; 8 nucleotides agree with TRBD2. This CDR3 region has 14 residues. J was trimmed by 2 bases and V by 10 bases; bases with no gene match: 8. CDR3 region: CAIKLAETTDTQYF. The CDR3, as DNA: TGTGCCATCAAACTAGCGGAGACCACAGATACGCAGTATTTT.

On this clonotype: An end of the junction does not agree with germline; a read error may underlie this. The genes are TRBV29-1 and TRBJ2-7; D unresolved. The germline V gene has CDR1 SQVTM and CDR2 ANQGSEA. This CDR3 is 12 amino acids long. CDR3 amino acids: CSVEDVSYEQYF. For the CDR3, the DNA is TGCAGCGTCGAAGACGTCTCCTACGAGCAGTACTTC.

This clonotype has ten or more counts. The chain is built from TRBV27 and TRBJ2-4; possible D gene TRBD2, 5 bases. Trimming pared 6 bases from V and 0 bases from J, leaving 12 bases between. From germline, CDR1 is MNHEY and CDR2 SMNVEV (reference sequence). This CDR3 has 15 amino acids. This CDR3 reads CASSLTGVAKNIQYF. DNA for the CDR3: TGTGCCAGCAGCCTGACCGGGGTAGCCAAAAACATTCAGTACTTC.

This clonotype was found many times. J is TRBJ2-3 and V is TRBV6-5, with TRBD2 matching 10 bases. The CDR3 loop spans 15 amino acids. After removal of 6 bases from V and 2 bases from J, the junction contained 5 bases not matched to a gene. Germline V CDR1 and CDR2: MNHEY, SVGAGI. The CDR3: CASRRLAGVTDTQYF. CDR3 DNA: TGTGCCAGCAGGCGTCTAGCGGGAGTCACAGATACGCAGTATTTT.

The chain employs TRBV19 and TRBJ2-2; tentative D call: TRBD1 (5 bases). The germline CDR1 and CDR2 sequences are LNHDA and SQIVND (reference sequence). The CDR3 has 14 residues. V lost 4 bases to trimming and J lost 1 base, with 7 bases between them. For the CDR3, the DNA is TGTGCCAGTAGTAAGGGGTTGAACACCGGGGAGCTGTTTTTT. Its translation: CASSKGLNTGELFF. Full variable domain (outside the CDR3, taken from reference TRBV19 and TRBJ2-2): DGGITQSPKYLFRKEGQNVTLSCEQNLNHDAMYWYRQDPGQGLRLIYYSQIVNDFQKGDIAEGYSVSREKKESFPLTVTSAQKNPTAFYLCASSKGLNTGELFFGEGSRLTVL.

This clonotype was seen many times. The chain employs TRBV7-9 and TRBJ2-5; a weak D match, TRBD2 (5 bases). CDR1 and CDR2 from the germline V gene are SEHNR and FQNEAQ (reference sequence). Trimming shortened V by 5 bases and J by 1 base, and 14 bases separated the two germline ends. There are 15 residues in the CDR3. In nucleotides, the CDR3 is TGTGCCAGCAGCACATTTGGGAGCGGCCAAGAGACCCAGTACTTC. The encoded protein is CASSTFGSGQETQYF.

The rearrangement links TRBV21-1 to TRBJ2-2; the table calls TRBD2, which could not be checked here. TRBV21-1 is a listed pseudogene. The CDR3 extends over 12 amino acids. CDR3 coding DNA: TGTTGTCTAGCGGGACGATCCGGGGAGCTGTTTTTT. Its protein product is CCLAGRSGELFF.

This clonotype has ten or more counts. The rearrangement joins TRBV2 to TRBJ2-2, with TRBD1 identical over 8 bases. The junction had 6 bases not matched to a gene; V was cut back by 6 bases and J by 3 bases. The CDR3 sequence is 15 residues long. Germline assignment: CDR1 SNHLY and CDR2 FYNNEI. The CDR3: CASRLQGVDTGELFF. DNA of the CDR3: TGTGCCAGCAGACTACAGGGGGTGGACACCGGGGAGCTGTTTTTT.

In this sample, this clonotype turned up many times. The rearrangement joins TRBV6-6 to TRBJ2-5, with 7 positions matching TRBD1. The V gene's germline CDR1 is MNHNY and CDR2 SVGAGI (reference sequence). This CDR3 comprises 15 residues. Trimming cost V 5 bases and J 5 bases; bases outside gene matches: 11. CDR3 sequence (DNA): TGTGCCAGCAGTCATACTACAGGGGTACGTGAGACCCAGTACTTC. Its protein product is CASSHTTGVRETQYF.

J is TRBJ1-2 and V is TRBV27; 11 nucleotides match TRBD1. The CDR3 is made up of 14 amino acids. Germline CDR1 and CDR2: MNHEY and SMNVEV (reference sequence). The ends lost 6 bases at V and 3 bases at J; junction bases unmatched: 3. The CDR3 reads CASRGTGGHYGYTF. The CDR3 DNA is TGTGCCAGCAGAGGGACAGGGGGTCACTATGGCTACACCTTC.

The CDR3 sequence: CASAQEGWETQYF. CDR3 nucleotide sequence: TGTGCCAGCGCACAGGAGGGTTGGGAGACCCAGTACTTC. This chain links TRBV10-3 with TRBJ2-5; D might be TRBD2 (6 bases). Trimming took 10 bases from V and 5 from J, leaving 17 bases between them. This CDR3 has 13 amino acids. The germline CDR1 and CDR2 sequences are ENHRY and SYGVKD.

This clonotype was recorded at least ten times. V and J are TRBV28 and TRBJ2-7, with 14 bases aligning to TRBD2. The germline V gene encodes CDR1 MDHEN and CDR2 SYDVKM. This CDR3 has 20 residues. Trimming at V came to 6 bases and at J to 6 bases, leaving 22 bases not matched to a gene. CDR3 coding DNA: TGTGCCAGCAGCAGTTATTCCCCCGGACTAGCGGGAGGCCTCCCCGGCGAGCAGTACTTC. It encodes CASSSYSPGLAGGLPGEQYF.

This clonotype was counted ten times or more. This rearrangement joins TRBV7-2 to TRBJ2-3, with D possibly TRBD2 on 6 matching bases. Deletions cut 1 base from V and 4 bases from J, with 12 bases between. Looked up from germline, CDR1 is SGHTA and CDR2 is FQGNSA. CDR3 length equals 15 residues. The CDR3, as DNA: TGTGCCAGCAGCTTAGGGTCTTGGGGGGCAGATACGCAGTATTTT. Amino acid sequence: CASSLGSWGADTQYF.

This clonotype came up many times. The chain employs TRBV19 and TRBJ2-3, with D perhaps TRBD2 (6 bases). CDR1 is LNHDA and CDR2 is SQIVND in the germline V gene (reference sequence). With 5 bases removed from V and 2 bases from J, the gap between germline ends came to 14 bases. This CDR3 spans 15 amino acids. CDR3 protein: CASSPNGGVTDTQYF. CDR3 nucleotide sequence: TGTGCCAGTAGTCCAAACGGAGGGGTCACAGATACGCAGTATTTT.

This clonotype has a count of ten or more. The CDR3 here is CATSGIDYSYEQYF. CDR3 sequence (DNA): TGTGCCACCAGCGGGATTGATTACTCCTACGAGCAGTACTTC. The chain is built from TRBV28 and TRBJ2-7; 7 bases are shared with TRBD2. Germline V gene lookup returns CDR1 MDHEN and CDR2 SYDVKM. This CDR3 comprises 14 residues. J gave up 0 bases and V 10 bases, and 9 bases lay outside the gene matches.

The sample holds many counts of this clonotype. The chain is built from TRBV6-2 or TRBV6-3 and TRBJ2-1; TRBD2 agrees at 14 bases. Germline V gene data show CDR1 as MNHEY and CDR2 as SVGEGT. The CDR3 sequence is 16 residues long. With 6 bases clipped from V and 6 bases from J, the junction kept 7 bases outside the gene matches. Written as DNA, the CDR3 is TGTGCCAGCAGGGGGACTAGCGGGAGAACCCCCAATGAGCAGTTCTTC. Translation: CASRGTSGRTPNEQFF.

There are many counts of this clonotype. V is TRBV12-3 or TRBV12-4 and J is TRBJ1-3, with D possibly being TRBD1 (5 bases). CDR3 size: 13 residues. Trimming removed 6 bases at V and 4 bases at J, with 10 bases between. The DNA of the CDR3 is TGTGCCAGCAGAGGAGGGGTCGGAAACACCATATATTTT. Protein: CASRGGVGNTIYF.

This rearrangement joins TRBV6-2 or TRBV6-3 to TRBJ2-1, with TRBD2 matching over 8 bases. V trimming: 6 bases; J trimming: 8 bases; junction bases outside the gene matches: 9. This CDR3 spans 14 amino acids. Germline values: CDR1 MNHEY, CDR2 SVGEGT. This CDR3 reads CASRDGTSWDEQFF. The DNA of the CDR3 is TGTGCCAGCAGAGACGGGACTAGTTGGGATGAGCAGTTCTTC.

The rearrangement links TRBV6-1 to TRBJ2-5, with D possibly TRBD2 on 6 matching bases. V was trimmed by 3 bases and J by 2 bases, leaving 13 bases between them. CDR1 and CDR2 (germline): MNHNS, SASEGT. The CDR3 is 15 residues long. The CDR3 DNA follows: TGTGCCAGCAGTGAGGCAGGACTACCACAAGAGACCCAGTACTTC. As protein: CASSEAGLPQETQYF.

The CDR3, as DNA: TGTGCCAGCAGCTTAGGGTCCGCATCGGGAGTCGAGCAGTACTTC. Translating it yields CASSLGSASGVEQYF. This chain links TRBV7-2 with TRBJ2-7; tentative D call: TRBD2 (6 bases). The V end lost 1 base, the J end lost 6 bases, and 16 bases lay between the germline ends. CDR1 is SGHTA and CDR2 is FQGNSA in the germline V gene. CDR3 length: 15 amino acids. The whole variable domain, remainder taken from reference TRBV7-2 and TRBJ2-7, is GAGVSQSPSNKVTEKGKDVELRCDPISGHTALYWYRQSLGQGLEFLIYFQGNSAPDKSGLPSDRFSAERTGGSVSTLTIQRTQQEDSAVYLCASSLGSASGVEQYFGPGTRLTVT.